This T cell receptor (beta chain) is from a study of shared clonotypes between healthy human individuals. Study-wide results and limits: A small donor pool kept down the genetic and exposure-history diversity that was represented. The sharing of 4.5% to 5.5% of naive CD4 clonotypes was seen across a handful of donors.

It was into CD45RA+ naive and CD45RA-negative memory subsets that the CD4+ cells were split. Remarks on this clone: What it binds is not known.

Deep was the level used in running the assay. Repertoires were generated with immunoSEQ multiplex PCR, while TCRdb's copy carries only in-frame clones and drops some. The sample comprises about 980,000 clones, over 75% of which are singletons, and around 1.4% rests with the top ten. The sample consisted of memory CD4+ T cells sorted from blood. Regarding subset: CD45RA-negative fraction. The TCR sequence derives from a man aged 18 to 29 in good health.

The DNA of the CDR3 is TGTGCCAGCAGCCCGGGGACAGCTTCTGCCGGGGAGCTGTTTTTT. Protein product: CASSPGTASAGELFF. The V gene is TRBV7-9, the J gene TRBJ2-2, with 7 bases that match TRBD1. CDR3 length: 15 amino acids. The trim removed 5 bases at V and 6 bases at J, leaving 9 bases unmatched. The germline CDR1 and CDR2 sequences are SEHNR and FQNEAQ (reference sequence).